In this sample, the clone carrying this T cell receptor beta chain turned up a few times. The data were obtained in a study of identical twins. Each CDR3 protein is one row after TCRdb ran MiXCR on the 5' RACE reads. The data contain 450,000 to 500,000 distinct CDR3 sequences, about 13% of them singletons. This CDR3 contains 14 residues. This sample also belongs to another study, concerning yellow fever vaccine responses in identical twins.

The sequenced material came from CD4+ T cells sorted from blood. This TCR came from a woman aged 18-35 years in good health. The chain links TRBV12-1 to TRBJ2-5; the table's D call, TRBD1, has no DNA check behind it. TRBV12-1 constitutes a pseudogene. CDR3 sequence: CASTLPHAQETQYF. The CDR3 region has the DNA TGTGCCAGCACTCTCCCCCATGCCCAAGAGACCCAGTACTTC.